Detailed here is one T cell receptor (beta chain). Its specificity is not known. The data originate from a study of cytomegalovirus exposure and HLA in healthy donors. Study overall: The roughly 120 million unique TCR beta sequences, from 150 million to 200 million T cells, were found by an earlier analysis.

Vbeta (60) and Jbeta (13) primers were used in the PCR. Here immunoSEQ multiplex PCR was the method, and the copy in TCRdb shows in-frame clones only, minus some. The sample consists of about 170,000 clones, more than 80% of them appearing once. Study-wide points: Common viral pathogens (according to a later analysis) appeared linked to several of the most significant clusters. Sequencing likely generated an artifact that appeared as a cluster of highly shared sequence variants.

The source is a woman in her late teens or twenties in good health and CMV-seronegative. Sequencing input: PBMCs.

CDR3 sequence (DNA): TGTGCCAGCAGTCCTAGCGGGAGGGTAGGGAACACCGGGGAGCTGTTTTTT. It codes for CASSPSGRVGNTGELFF. The chain carries TRBV28 and TRBJ2-2; 12 bases align to TRBD2. With V trimmed by 5 bases and J by 1 base, 5 bases remained unmatched. Germline V gene lookup returns CDR1 MDHEN and CDR2 SYDVKM. The CDR3 length is 17 residues.